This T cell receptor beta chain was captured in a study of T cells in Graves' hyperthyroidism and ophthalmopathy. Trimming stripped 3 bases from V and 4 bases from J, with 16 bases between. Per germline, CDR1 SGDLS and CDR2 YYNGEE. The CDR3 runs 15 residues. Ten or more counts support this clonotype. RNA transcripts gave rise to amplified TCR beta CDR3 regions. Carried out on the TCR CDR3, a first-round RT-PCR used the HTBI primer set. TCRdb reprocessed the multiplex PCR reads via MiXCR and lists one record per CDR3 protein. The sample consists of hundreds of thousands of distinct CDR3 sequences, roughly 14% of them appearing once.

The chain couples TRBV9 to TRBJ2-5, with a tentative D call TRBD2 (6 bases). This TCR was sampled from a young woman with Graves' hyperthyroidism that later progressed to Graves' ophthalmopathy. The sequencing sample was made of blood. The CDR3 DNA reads TGTGCCAGCAGCGGATCCGGGGCCGGGGGAGAGACCCAGTACTTC. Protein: CASSGSGAGGETQYF.